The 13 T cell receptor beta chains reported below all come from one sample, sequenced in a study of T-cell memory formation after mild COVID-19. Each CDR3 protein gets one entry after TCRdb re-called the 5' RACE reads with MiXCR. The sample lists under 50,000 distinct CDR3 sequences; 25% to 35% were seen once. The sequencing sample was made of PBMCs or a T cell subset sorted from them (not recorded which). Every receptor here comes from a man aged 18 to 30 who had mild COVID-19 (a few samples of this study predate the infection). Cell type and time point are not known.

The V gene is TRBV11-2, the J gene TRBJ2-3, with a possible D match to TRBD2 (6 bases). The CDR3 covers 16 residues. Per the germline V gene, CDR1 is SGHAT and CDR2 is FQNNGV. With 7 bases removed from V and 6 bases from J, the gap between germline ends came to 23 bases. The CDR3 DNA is TGTGCCAGCACTACCAGCCGGGACTCTCCGCTGGATACGCAGTATTTT. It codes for CASTTSRDSPLDTQYF.

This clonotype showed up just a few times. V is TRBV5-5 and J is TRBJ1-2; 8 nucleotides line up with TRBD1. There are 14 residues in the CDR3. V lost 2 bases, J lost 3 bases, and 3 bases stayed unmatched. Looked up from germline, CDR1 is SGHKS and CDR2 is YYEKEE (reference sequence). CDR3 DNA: TGTGCCAGCAGCTTTGGACAGGGATACTATGGCTACACCTTC. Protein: CASSFGQGYYGYTF.

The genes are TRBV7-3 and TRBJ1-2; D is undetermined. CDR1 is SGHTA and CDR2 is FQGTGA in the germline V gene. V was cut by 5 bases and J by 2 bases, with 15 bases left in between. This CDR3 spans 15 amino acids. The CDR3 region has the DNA TGTGCCAGCAGCGAATGGCCCGACACCAACTATGGCTACACCTTC. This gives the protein CASSEWPDTNYGYTF.

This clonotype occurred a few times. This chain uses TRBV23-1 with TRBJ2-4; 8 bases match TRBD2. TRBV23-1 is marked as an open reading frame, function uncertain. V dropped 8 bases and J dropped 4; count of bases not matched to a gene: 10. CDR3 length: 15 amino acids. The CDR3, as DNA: TGCGCCAGCCAGGGGCTTTCTAGCGGGAAAAACATTCAGTACTTC. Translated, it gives CASQGLSSGKNIQYF.

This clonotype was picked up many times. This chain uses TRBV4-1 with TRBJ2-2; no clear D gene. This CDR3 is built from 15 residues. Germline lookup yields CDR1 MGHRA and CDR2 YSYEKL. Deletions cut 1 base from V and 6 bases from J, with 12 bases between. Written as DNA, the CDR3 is TGCGCCAGCAGCCAAGGGTTCAGGATGCCCGGGGAGCTGTTTTTT. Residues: CASSQGFRMPGELFF.

The CDR3 loop is CASSFGGRSYEQYF. The CDR3 nucleotides read TGTGCCAGCAGTTTCGGGGGTAGGTCCTACGAGCAGTACTTC. This chain connects TRBV12-3 or TRBV12-4 to TRBJ2-7; D is perhaps TRBD2 (6 bases). This CDR3 spans 14 amino acids. Trimming pared 3 bases from V and 1 base from J, leaving 10 bases between.

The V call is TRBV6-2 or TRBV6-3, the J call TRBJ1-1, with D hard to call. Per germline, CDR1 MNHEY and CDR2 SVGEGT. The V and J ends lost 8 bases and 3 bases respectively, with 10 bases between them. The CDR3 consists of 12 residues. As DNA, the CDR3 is TGTGCCAGCCGGTGGAGGGACACTGAAGCTTTCTTT. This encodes CASRWRDTEAFF.

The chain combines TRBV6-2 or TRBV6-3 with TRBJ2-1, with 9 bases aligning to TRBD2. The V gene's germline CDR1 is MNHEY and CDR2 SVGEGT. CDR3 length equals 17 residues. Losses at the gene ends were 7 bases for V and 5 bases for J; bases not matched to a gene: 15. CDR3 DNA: TGTGCCAGCACCCTCCTGGTTGCTAGCGGGGTGAACAATGAGCAGTTCTTC. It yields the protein CASTLLVASGVNNEQFF.

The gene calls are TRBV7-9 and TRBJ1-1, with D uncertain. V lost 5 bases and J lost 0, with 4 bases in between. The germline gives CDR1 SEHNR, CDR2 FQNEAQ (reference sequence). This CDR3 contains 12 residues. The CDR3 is CASSRLNTEAFF. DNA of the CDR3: TGTGCCAGCAGCAGACTGAACACTGAAGCTTTCTTT.

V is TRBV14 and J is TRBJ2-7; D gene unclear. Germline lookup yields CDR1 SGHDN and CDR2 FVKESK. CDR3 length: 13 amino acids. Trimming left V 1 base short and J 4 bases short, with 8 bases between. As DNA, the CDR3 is TGTGCCAGCAGCCAAGGGACCGGGTACGAGCAGTACTTC. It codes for CASSQGTGYEQYF.

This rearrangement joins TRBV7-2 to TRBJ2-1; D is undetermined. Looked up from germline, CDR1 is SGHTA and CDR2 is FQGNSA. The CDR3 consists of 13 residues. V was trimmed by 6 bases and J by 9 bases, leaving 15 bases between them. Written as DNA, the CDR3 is TGTGCCAGCAGTAGTCCTCTAGTGGGTGAGCAGTTCTTC. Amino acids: CASSSPLVGEQFF.

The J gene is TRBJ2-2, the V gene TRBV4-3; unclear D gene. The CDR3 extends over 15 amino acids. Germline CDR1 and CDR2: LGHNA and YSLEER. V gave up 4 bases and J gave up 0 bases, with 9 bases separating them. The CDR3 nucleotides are TGCGCCAGCAGCCCGGACGGATCGAACACCGGGGAGCTGTTTTTT. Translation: CASSPDGSNTGELFF.

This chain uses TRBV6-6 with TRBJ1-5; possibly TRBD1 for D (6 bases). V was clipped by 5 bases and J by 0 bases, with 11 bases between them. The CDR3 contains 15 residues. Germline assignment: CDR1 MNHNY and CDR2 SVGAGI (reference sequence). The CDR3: CASSTGGYSNQPQHF. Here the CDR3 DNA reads TGTGCCAGCAGTACCGGGGGCTATAGCAATCAGCCCCAGCATTTT.